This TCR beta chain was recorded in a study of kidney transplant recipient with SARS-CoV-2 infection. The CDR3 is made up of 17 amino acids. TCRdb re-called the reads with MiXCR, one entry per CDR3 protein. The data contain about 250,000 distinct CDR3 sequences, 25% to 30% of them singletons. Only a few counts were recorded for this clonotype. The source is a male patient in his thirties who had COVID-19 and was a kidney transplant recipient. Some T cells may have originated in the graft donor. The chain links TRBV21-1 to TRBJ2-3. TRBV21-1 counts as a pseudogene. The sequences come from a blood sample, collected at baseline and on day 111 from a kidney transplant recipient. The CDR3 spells CASRMNIATVMQDTQYF. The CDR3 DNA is TGTGCCAGCAGAATGAATATAGCTACAGTCATGCAAGATACGCAGTATTTT.